The T cell receptor beta chain under discussion was sequenced for a study of CD8+ T cells in alopecia areata. RNA, once extracted, was reverse transcribed into cDNA for use as the sequencing template. The protocol was immunoSEQ multiplex PCR, while the TCRdb copy is restricted to in-frame clones and leaves out a portion. The table shows 150,000 to 200,000 clones, with approximately 65% occurring only once. With 0 bases removed from V and 9 bases from J, the gap between germline ends came to 14 bases. CDR1 is LGHNT, CDR2 FRNRAP, per germline. The CDR3 length is 15 residues. This clone appeared a few times.

This TCR came from a human donor with alopecia areata. The starting material was CD8+ T cells sorted from blood, obtained at week 0. The chain carries TRBV12-5 and TRBJ2-2, with D perhaps given as TRBD1 or TRBD2 (5 bases each). The CDR3 sequence: CASGLVRDRGRELFF. DNA of the CDR3: TGTGCTAGTGGTTTGGTACGGGACCGAGGGAGGGAGCTGTTTTTT.